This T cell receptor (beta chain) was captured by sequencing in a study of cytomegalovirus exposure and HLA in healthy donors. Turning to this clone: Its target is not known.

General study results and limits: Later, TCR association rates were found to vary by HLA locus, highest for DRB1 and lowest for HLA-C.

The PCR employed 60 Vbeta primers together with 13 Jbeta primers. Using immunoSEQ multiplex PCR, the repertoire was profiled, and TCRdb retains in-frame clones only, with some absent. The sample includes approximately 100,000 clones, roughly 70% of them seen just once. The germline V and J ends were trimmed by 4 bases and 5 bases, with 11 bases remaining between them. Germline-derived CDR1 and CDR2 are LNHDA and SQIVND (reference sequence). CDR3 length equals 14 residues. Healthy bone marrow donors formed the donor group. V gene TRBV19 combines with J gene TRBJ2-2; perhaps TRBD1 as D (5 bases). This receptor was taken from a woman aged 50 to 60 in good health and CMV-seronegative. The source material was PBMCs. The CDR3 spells CASSNGAGTGELFF. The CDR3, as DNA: TGTGCCAGTAGTAATGGGGCAGGAACCGGGGAGCTGTTTTTT.